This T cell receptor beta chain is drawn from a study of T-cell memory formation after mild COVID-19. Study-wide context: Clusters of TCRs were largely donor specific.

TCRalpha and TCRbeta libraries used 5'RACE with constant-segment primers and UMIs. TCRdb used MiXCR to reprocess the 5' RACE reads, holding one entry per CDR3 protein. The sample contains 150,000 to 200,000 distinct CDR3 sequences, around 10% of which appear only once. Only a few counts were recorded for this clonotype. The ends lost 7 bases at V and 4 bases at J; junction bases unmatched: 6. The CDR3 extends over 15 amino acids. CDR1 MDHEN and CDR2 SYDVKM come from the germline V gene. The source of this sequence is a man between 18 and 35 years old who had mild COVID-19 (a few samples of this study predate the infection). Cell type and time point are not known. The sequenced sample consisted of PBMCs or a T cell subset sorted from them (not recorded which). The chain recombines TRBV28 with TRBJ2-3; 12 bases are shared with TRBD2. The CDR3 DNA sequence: TGTGCCAGCAACCTAGCGGGGGGGATGGCAGATACGCAGTATTTT. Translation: CASNLAGGMADTQYF.